This T cell receptor (beta chain) was found in a study of T cells in Graves' hyperthyroidism and ophthalmopathy. Study-level findings and limits: Ophthalmopathy was distinguished from stable hyperthyroidism by 13 V-J signatures.

The CDR3 length is 15 residues. CDR1 SGHAT and CDR2 FQNNGV come from the germline V gene. V was clipped by 3 bases and J by 2 bases; unmatched bases: 4. This clonotype was seen repeatedly, ten times or more. The antigen is not known. The CDR3 regions of TCR beta were amplified from RNA transcripts. First-round RT-PCR with HTBI primers amplified the TCR CDR3 region. In TCRdb, the multiplex PCR reads were re-called with MiXCR into one record per CDR3 protein. The sample records fewer than 600,000 distinct CDR3 sequences, 13% to 15% being singletons. Graves' hyperthyroidism without ophthalmopathy progression within 18 months was termed stable. Patients aged 18 to 65 had newly diagnosed hyperthyroidism that had lasted under 2 months. Clinical symptoms, serum thyroxine, TRAb, thyroid ultrasound and orbital computed tomography informed diagnoses.

The sequencing input was blood. The sequence came from a woman aged 18-29 years with Graves' hyperthyroidism. V and J are TRBV11-2 and TRBJ2-1, with 7 bases that match TRBD1. For the CDR3, the DNA is TGTGCCAGCAGCTTTAACAGGGGACCCTACAATGAGCAGTTCTTC. This gives the protein CASSFNRGPYNEQFF. The full variable domain, with the rest looked up from reference TRBV11-2 and TRBJ2-1, is EAGVAQSPRYKIIEKRQSVAFWCNPISGHATLYWYQQILGQGPKLLIQFQNNGVVDDSQLPKDRFSAERLKGVDSTLKIQPAKLEDSAVYLCASSFNRGPYNEQFFGPGTRLTVL.